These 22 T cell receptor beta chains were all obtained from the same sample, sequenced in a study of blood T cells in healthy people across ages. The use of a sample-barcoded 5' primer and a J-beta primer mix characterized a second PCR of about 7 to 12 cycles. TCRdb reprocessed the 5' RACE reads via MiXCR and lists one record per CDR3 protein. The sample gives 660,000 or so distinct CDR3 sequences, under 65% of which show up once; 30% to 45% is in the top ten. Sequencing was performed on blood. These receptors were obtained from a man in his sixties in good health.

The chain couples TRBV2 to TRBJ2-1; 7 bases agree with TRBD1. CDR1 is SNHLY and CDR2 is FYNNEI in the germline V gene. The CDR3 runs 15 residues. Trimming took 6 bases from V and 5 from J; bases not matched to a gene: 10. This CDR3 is CASRSAGGPHNEQFF. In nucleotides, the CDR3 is TGTGCCAGCAGATCGGCAGGGGGACCCCACAATGAGCAGTTCTTC.

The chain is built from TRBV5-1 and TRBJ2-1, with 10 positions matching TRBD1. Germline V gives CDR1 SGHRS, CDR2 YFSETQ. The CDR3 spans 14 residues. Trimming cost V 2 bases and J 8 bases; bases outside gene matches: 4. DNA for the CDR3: TGCGCCAGCAGCTTCGGGACAGGGGCCTATGAGCAGTTCTTC. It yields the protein CASSFGTGAYEQFF.

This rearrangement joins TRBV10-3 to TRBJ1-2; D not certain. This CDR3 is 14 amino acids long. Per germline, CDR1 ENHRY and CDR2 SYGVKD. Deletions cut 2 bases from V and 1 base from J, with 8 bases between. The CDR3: CAISENLGNYGYTF. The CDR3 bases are TGTGCCATCAGTGAGAATCTGGGTAACTATGGCTACACCTTC.

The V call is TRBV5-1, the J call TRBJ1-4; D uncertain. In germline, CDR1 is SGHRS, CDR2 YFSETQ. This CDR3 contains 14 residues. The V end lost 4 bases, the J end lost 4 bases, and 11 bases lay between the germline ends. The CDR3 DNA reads TGCGCCAGCAGCAACGACAAGAGTAATGAAAAACTGTTTTTT. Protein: CASSNDKSNEKLFF.

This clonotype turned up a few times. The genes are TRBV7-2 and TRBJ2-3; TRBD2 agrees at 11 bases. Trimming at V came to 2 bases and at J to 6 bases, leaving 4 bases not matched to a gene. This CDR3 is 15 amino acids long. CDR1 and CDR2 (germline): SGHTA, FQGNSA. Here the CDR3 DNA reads TGTGCCAGCAGCTTATGGTCTAGCGGGGGGGATACGCAGTATTTT. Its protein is CASSLWSSGGDTQYF.

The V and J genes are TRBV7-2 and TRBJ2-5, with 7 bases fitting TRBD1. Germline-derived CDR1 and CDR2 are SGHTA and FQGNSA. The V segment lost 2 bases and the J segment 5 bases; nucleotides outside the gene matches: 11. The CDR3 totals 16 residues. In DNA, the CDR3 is TGTGCCAGCAGCTTAATCGGGACAGCCCCCCGCGAGACCCAGTACTTC. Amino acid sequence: CASSLIGTAPRETQYF.

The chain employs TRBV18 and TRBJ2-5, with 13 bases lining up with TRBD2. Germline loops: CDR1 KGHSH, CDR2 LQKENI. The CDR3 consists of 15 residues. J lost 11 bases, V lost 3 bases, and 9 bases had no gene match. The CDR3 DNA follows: TGTGCCAGCTCACCCGGGACTAGCGGGGCCGAAAGGCAGTACTTC. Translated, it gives CASSPGTSGAERQYF. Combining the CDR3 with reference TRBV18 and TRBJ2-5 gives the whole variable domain NAGVMQNPRHLVRRRGQEARLRCSPMKGHSHVYWYRQLPEEGLKFMVYLQKENIIDESGMPKERFSAEFPKEGPSILRIQQVVRGDSAAYFCASSPGTSGAERQYFGPGTRLLVL.

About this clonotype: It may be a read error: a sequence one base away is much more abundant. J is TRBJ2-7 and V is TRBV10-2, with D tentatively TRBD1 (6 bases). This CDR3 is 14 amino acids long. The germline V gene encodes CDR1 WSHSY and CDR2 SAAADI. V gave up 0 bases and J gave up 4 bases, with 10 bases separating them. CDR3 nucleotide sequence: TGCGCCAGCAGTGAGTCGGGGGACATATACGAGCAGTACTTC. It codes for CASSESGDIYEQYF.

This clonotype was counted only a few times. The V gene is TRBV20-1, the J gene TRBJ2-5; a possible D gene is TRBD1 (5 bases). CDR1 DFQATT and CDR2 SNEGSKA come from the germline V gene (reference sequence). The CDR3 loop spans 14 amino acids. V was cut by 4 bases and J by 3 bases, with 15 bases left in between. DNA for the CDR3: TGCAGTGCTAAGCAGGGCATTTGGAAAGAGACCCAGTACTTC. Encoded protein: CSAKQGIWKETQYF.

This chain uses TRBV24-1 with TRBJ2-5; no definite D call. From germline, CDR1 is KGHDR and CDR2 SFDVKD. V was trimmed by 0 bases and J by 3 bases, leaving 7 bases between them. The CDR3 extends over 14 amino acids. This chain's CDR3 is CATSDLAPKETQYF. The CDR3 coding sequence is TGTGCCACCAGTGATTTGGCACCTAAAGAGACCCAGTACTTC.

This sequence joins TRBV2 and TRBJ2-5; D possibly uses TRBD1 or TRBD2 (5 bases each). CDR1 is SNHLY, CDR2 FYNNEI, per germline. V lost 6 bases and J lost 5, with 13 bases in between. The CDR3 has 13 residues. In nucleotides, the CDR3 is TGTGCCAGCAGCCCAGGGAGAGTGGAGACCCAGTACTTC. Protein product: CASSPGRVETQYF.

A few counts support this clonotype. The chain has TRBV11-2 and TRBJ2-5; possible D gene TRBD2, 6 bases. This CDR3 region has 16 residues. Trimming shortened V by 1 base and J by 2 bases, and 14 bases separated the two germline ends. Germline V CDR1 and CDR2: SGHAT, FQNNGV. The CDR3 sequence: CASSLVRGMGQETQYF. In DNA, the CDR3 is TGTGCCAGCAGCTTAGTTCGGGGGATGGGGCAAGAGACCCAGTACTTC.

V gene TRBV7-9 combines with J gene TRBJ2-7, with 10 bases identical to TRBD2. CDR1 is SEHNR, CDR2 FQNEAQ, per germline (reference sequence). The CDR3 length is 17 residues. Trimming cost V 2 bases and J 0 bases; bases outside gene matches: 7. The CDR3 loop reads CASSLFQAGGSSYEQYF. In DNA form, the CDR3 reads TGTGCCAGCAGCTTATTTCAAGCGGGGGGGTCCTCCTACGAGCAGTACTTC.

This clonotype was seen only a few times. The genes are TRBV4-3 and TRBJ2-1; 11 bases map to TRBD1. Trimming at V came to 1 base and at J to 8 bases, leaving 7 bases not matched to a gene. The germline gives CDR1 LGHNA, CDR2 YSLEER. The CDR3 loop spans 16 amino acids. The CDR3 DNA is TGCGCCAGCAGCCAAGGACCGGGACAGGGGGAAGATGAGCAGTTCTTC. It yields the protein CASSQGPGQGEDEQFF.

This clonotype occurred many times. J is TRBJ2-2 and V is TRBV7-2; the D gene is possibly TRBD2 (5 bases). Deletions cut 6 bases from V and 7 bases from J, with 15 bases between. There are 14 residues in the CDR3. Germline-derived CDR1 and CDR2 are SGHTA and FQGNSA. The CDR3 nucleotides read TGTGCCAGCAGGCTGTCTCAGAGGGACGGGGAGCTGTTTTTT. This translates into CASRLSQRDGELFF.

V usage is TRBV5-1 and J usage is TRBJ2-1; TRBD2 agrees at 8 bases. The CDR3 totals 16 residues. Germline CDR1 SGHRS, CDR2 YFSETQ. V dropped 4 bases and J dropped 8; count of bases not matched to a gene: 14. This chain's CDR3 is CASSAGVLAASDEQFF. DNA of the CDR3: TGCGCCAGCAGCGCGGGGGTACTAGCGGCGTCTGATGAGCAGTTCTTC. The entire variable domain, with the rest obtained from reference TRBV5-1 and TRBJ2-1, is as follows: KAGVTQTPRYLIKTRGQQVTLSCSPISGHRSVSWYQQTPGQGLQFLFEYFSETQRNKGNFPGRFSGRQFSNSRSEMNVSTLELGDSALYLCASSAGVLAASDEQFFGPGTRLTVL.

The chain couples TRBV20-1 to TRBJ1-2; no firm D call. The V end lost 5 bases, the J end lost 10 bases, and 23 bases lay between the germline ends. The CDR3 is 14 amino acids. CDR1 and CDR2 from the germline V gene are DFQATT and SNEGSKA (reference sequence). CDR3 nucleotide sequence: TGCAGTGCTTCGGGCAACGTAGCTCCCGAAACCTACACCTTC. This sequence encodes CSASGNVAPETYTF.

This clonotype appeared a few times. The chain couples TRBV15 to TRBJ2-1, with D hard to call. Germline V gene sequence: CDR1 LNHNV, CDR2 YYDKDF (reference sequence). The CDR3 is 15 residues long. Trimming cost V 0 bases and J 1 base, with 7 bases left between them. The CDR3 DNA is TGTGCCACCAGCAGAGATCCGGATTCCTACAATGAGCAGTTCTTC. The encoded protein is CATSRDPDSYNEQFF.

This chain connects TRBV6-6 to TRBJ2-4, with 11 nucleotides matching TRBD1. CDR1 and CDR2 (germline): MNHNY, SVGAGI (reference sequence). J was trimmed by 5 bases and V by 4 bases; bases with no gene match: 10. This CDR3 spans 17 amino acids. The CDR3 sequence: CASSFGQGARVENIQYF. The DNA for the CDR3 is TGTGCCAGCAGTTTCGGACAGGGGGCGAGGGTGGAAAACATTCAGTACTTC.

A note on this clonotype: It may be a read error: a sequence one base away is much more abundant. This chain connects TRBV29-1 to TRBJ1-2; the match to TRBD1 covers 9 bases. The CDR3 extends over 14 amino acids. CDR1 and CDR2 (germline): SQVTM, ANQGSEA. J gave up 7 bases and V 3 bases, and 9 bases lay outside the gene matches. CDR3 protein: CSVELLQGAPGYTF. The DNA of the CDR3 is TGCAGCGTTGAGTTGTTACAGGGGGCGCCTGGCTACACCTTC.

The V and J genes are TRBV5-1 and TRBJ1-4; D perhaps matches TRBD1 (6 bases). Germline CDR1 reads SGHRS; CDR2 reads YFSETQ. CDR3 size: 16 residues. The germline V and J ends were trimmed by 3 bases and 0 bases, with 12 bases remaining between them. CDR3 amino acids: CASSWKTGSTNEKLFF. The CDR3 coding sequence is TGCGCCAGCAGCTGGAAGACAGGTTCAACTAATGAAAAACTGTTTTTT.

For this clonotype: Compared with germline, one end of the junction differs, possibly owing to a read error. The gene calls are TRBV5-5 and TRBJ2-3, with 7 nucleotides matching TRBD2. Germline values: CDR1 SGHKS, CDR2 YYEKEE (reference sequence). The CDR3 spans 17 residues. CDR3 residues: CASSGPPGGLLSDTQYF. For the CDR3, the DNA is TGCGCCAGCAGCGGGCCCCCGGGGGGTCTTTTGTCAGATACGCAGTATTTT.